The clone carrying this T cell receptor (beta chain) was found many times. What it recognizes is unknown. This record belongs to a study of T cell repertoires in cytomegalovirus infection. The overall study: HLA-B-restricted CMV epitopes that are well studied, plus recently identified HLA-C-restricted ones, were used by the study.

MiXCR was run by TCRdb on the reads, yielding one entry per CDR3 protein. The sample holds 750,000 to 950,000 distinct CDR3 sequences, 29% seen once. The CDR3 length is 16 residues. Germline CDR1 is SGHVS and CDR2 is FNYEAQ. V lost 3 bases and J lost 4, with 17 bases in between. The source of this sequence is a human donor in good health (CMV status not recorded). Some clones in this sample may be carry-over from other donors' samples. Sequenced here: cultured CD8+ T cells from PBMCs, sampled from culture after CMV antigen stimulation. The chain carries TRBV7-6 and TRBJ2-3; D possibly matches TRBD1 or TRBD2 (5 bases each). The CDR3 region is CASSFTGGIISDTQYF. CDR3 nucleotides: TGTGCCAGCAGCTTTACAGGAGGAATCATATCAGATACGCAGTATTTT.